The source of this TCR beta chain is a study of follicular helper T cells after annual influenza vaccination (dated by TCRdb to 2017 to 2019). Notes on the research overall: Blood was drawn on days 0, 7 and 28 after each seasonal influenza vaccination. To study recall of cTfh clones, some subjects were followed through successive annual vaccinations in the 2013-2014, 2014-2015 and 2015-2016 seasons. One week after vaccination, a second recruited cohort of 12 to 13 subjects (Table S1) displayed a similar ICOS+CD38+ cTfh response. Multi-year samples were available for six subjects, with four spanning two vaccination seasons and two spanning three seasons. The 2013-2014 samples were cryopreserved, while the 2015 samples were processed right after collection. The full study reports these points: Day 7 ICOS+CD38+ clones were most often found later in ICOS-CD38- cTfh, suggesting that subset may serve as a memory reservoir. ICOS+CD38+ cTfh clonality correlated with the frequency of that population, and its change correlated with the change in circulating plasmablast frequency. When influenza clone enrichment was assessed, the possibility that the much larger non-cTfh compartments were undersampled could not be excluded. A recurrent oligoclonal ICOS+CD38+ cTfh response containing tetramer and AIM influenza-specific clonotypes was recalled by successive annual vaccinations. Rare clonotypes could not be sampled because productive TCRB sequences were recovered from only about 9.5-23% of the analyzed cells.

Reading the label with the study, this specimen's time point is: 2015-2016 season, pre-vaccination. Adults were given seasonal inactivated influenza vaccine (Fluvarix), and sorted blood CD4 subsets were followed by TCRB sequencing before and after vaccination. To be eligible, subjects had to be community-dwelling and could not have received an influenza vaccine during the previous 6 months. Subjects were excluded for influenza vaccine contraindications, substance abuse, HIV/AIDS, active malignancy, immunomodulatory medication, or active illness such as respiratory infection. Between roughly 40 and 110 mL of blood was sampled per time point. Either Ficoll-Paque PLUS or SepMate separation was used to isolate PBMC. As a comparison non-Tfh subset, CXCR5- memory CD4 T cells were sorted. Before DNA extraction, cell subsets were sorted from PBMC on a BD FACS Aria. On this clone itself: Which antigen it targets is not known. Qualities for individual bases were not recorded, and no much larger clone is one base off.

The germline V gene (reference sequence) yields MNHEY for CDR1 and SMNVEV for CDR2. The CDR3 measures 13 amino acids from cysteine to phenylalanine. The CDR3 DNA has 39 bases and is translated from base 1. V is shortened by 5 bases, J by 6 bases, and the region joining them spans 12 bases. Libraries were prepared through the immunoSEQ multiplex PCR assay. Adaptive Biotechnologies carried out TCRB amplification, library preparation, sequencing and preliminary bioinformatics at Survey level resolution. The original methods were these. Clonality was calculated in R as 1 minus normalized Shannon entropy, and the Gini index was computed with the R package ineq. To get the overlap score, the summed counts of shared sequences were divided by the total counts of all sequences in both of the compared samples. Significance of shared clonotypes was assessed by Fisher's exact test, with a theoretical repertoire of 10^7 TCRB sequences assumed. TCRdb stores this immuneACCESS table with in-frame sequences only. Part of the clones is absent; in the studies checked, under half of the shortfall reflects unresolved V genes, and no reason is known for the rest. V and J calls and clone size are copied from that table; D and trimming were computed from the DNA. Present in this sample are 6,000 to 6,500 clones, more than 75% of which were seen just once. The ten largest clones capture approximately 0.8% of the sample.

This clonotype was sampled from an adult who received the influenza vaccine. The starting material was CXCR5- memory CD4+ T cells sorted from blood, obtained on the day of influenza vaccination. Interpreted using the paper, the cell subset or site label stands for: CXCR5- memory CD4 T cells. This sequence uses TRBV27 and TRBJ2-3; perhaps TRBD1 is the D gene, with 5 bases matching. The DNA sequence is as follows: TGTGCCAGCAGTAGCAGGGTAGGGGATACGCAGTATTTT. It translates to CASSSRVGDTQYF.